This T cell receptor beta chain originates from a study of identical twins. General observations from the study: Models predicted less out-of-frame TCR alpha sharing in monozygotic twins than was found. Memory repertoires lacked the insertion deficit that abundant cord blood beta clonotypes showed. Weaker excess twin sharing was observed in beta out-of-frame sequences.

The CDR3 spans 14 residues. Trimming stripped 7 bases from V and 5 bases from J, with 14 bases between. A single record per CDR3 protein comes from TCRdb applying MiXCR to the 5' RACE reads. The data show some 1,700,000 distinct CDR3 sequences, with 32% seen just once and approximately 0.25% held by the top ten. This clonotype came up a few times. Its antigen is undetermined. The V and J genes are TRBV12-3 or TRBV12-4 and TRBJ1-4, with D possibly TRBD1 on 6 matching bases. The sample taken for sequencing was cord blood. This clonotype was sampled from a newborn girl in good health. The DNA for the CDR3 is TGTGCCAGCACCGCCCGGGGGGCCAATGAAAAACTGTTTTTT. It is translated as CASTARGANEKLFF.